The rows below give T cell receptor beta chains drawn from one sample of a study of blood T cell repertoires in COVID-19. Clones were sequenced by immunoSEQ multiplex PCR, and TCRdb holds only the in-frame ones, with some missing. The table has roughly 210,000 clones, about nine tenths seen once; the top ten hold under 2%. The sample was peripheral blood. The receptors here all came from a man between 70 and 80 years old with acute or convalescent COVID-19. Both conserved end residues are part of each CDR3. Each record gives: D gene, J gene, clone size, V gene, CDR3 DNA, CDR3 protein. A D gene is named only where the DNA matches it firmly. Not all rows give a size; the values are once, few, many and, for expanded clones, a class.

>NA|TRBJ2-5|NA|TRBV11-2
TGTGCCAGCAGCAGGGACAACCAAGAGACCCAGTACTTC
CASSRDNQETQYF
>NA|TRBJ1-1|NA|TRBV30
TGTGCCTGGAGTGACTGGGGCTCTGAAGCTTTCTTT
CAWSDWGSEAFF
>TRBD1|TRBJ2-7|NA|TRBV5-1
TGCGCCAGCAGCCCCGGGACAGGGGGCTACGAGCAGTACTTC
CASSPGTGGYEQYF
>NA|TRBJ2-7|NA|TRBV7-2
TGTGCCAGCAGCTTAGCGGGTGGGGTTAGCGTCACGCCAACCTCCTACGAGCAGTACTTC
CASSLAGGVSVTPTSYEQYF
>TRBD1|TRBJ1-5|NA|TRBV4-2
TGTGCCAGCAGCCCAGACAGGGCTAGCAATCAGCCCCAGCATTTT
CASSPDRASNQPQHF
>TRBD1|TRBJ2-2|NA|TRBV7-2
TGTGCCAGCAGCGCAGGGGGAACTAGGAACACCGGGGAGCTGTTTTTT
CASSAGGTRNTGELFF
>TRBD1|TRBJ2-1|NA|TRBV27
TGTGCCAGCAGTTTATCACTCAGGGGGTACAATGAGCAGTTCTTC
CASSLSLRGYNEQFF
>TRBD1|TRBJ1-2|once|TRBV5-4
TGTGCCAGCAGCTCCAGGGGACAGTACTATGGCTACACCTTC
CASSSRGQYYGYTF
>TRBD1|TRBJ1-2|NA|TRBV27
TGTGCCAGCAGTTTAAAGGGGGACAGGGGCTACACCTTC
CASSLKGDRGYTF
>TRBD2|TRBJ2-7|once|TRBV7-2
TGTGCCAGCAGCCTTACTAGCGGGGGAACCTACGAGCAGTACTTC
CASSLTSGGTYEQYF
>TRBD1|TRBJ2-1|NA|TRBV7-2
TGTGCCAGCAGCATTCAGGGGGCAGGCAACAATGAGCAGTTCTTC
CASSIQGAGNNEQFF
>NA|TRBJ2-1|NA|TRBV2
TGTGCCAGCAGTGAAGCCCGGGGAATAGGGGGTGAGCAGTTCTTC
CASSEARGIGGEQFF
>TRBD2|TRBJ2-7|NA|TRBV29-1
TGCAGCGTAGCGGGAGAGGCCTACGAGCAGTACTTC
CSVAGEAYEQYF
>NA|TRBJ1-3|once|TRBV20-1
TGCAGTGCCCTCTCTGGAAACACCATATATTTT
CSALSGNTIYF
>NA|TRBJ2-5|NA|TRBV7-3
TGTGCCAGCAGCTCGGCGGCACAAGAGACCCAGTACTTC
CASSSAAQETQYF
>NA|TRBJ2-1|many|TRBV2
TGTGCCAGCAGTGTACAAGGAGCTGAGCAGTTCTTC
CASSVQGAEQFF
>NA|TRBJ1-6|NA|TRBV2
TGTGCCAGCAGTGAAACGCGGCTGAATTCACCCCTCCACTTT
CASSETRLNSPLHF
>TRBD2|TRBJ2-1|NA|TRBV7-2
TGTGCCAGCAGCTCAACTAGCGGGAGGGTGGGTGAGCAGTTCTTC
CASSSTSGRVGEQFF
>NA|TRBJ2-2|NA|TRBV12-5
TGTGCTAGTGGTTTGGAGGGAGACACCGGGGAGCTGTTTTTT
CASGLEGDTGELFF
>TRBD1|TRBJ1-4|NA|TRBV24-1
TGTGCCACCAGTGATTCGACAGGGGATACTAATGAAAAACTGTTTTTT
CATSDSTGDTNEKLFF
>NA|TRBJ1-5|NA|TRBV7-9
TGTGCCAGCAGCCCAACGGGTCAGCCCCAGCATTTT
CASSPTGQPQHF
>TRBD2|TRBJ2-3|NA|TRBV29-1
TGCAGCGCCCGGACTAGCGTAAGCACAGATACGCAGTATTTT
CSARTSVSTDTQYF
>TRBD1|TRBJ2-2|NA|TRBV10-3
TGTGCCATCTCTGATCAGGGGGCGATCACCGGGGAGCTGTTTTTT
CAISDQGAITGELFF